These T cell receptor beta chains were read from a single sample in a study of blood T cell repertoires in COVID-19. Repertoires were generated with immunoSEQ multiplex PCR, while TCRdb's copy carries only in-frame clones and drops some. The profile shows about 100,000 clones, roughly 77% of them singletons. Sequencing input: peripheral blood. The source of these receptors is a human donor in a cohort sampled during active COVID-19. Both conserved end residues are part of each CDR3. D genes are given only for firm matches. Only some rows state a clone size, as once, few, many or a class for expanded clones.

V gene,clone size,J gene,D gene,CDR3 DNA,CDR3 protein
TRBV7-9,NA,TRBJ2-5,TRBD1,TGTGCCAGCAGCTTGGTCAGTGGGGGACAGACTGCCGACTTC,CASSLVSGGQTADF
TRBV11-2,few,TRBJ2-7,TRBD1,TGTGCCAGCAGCAGGGACAGGGATTTTCTACGAGGGCAGTACTTC,CASSRDRDFLRGQYF
TRBV10-3,NA,TRBJ2-3,TRBD1,TGTGCCATCAGTGCCCCGGGACAGGGTTACACAGATACGCAGTATTTT,CAISAPGQGYTDTQYF
TRBV5-4,NA,TRBJ1-1,NA,TGTGCCAGCAGCTCGGCGGGGGGGCGGTTTGTCACTGAAGCTTTCTTT,CASSSAGGRFVTEAFF
TRBV5-1,NA,TRBJ1-2,NA,TGCGCCAGCAGTCGGAAGGCGGGGGACAACTATGGCTACACCTTC,CASSRKAGDNYGYTF
TRBV7-9,once,TRBJ2-1,NA,TGTGCCAGCAGCCTACAGGGCTATGAGCAGTTCTTC,CASSLQGYEQFF
TRBV6-5,NA,TRBJ2-4,TRBD2,TGTGCCAGCAGTTACTCGCGGGATACGGGGGGAAACATTCAGTACTTC,CASSYSRDTGGNIQYF
TRBV4-2,NA,TRBJ2-2,TRBD2,TGTGCCAGCAGCCAAGATTGGGGGGAGGGCCCGGACACCGGGGAGCTGTTTTTT,CASSQDWGEGPDTGELFF
TRBV19,few,TRBJ1-2,TRBD1,TGTGCCAGTAGTAGGACAGGGGTTTATGATGGCTACACCTTC,CASSRTGVYDGYTF
TRBV6-5,NA,TRBJ2-2,NA,TGTGCCAGCAGTTACTCCAGGGGCGCCGGCACCGGGGAGCTGTTTTTT,CASSYSRGAGTGELFF
TRBV4-3,NA,TRBJ2-2,TRBD1,TGCGCCAGCAGCCAAGGCCTTCAGGGGGCCGGGGAGCTGTTTTTT,CASSQGLQGAGELFF
TRBV29-1,once,TRBJ2-7,TRBD1,TGCAGCGTTGGGGTGACTCCGGGACAGGGTCCCTCCTACGAGCAGTACTTC,CSVGVTPGQGPSYEQYF
TRBV5-4,once,TRBJ2-7,NA,TGTGCCAGCAGCTTGGGCCAGCGAAGCTCCTACGAGCAGTACTTC,CASSLGQRSSYEQYF
TRBV3-1/TRBV3-2,NA,TRBJ1-3,TRBD1,TGTGCCAGCAGCCAAGATTTGACAGGGGGAAACACCATATATTTT,CASSQDLTGGNTIYF
TRBV3-1/TRBV3-2,NA,TRBJ2-7,NA,TGTGCCAGCAGCCAAGGGGCCGCCTCGTGGGAGCAGTACTTC,CASSQGAASWEQYF
TRBV29-1,NA,TRBJ2-7,NA,TGCAGCGTTGGAAGAGCAACCTCCTACGAGCAGTACTTC,CSVGRATSYEQYF
TRBV4-2,NA,TRBJ2-6,TRBD1,TGTGCCAGCAGCCAAGCGACAGGGGCTAACTCTGGGGCCAACGTCCTGACTTTC,CASSQATGANSGANVLTF
TRBV6-5,NA,TRBJ1-3,NA,TGTGCCAGCAGCCCACGGGCAGGGGAAGGAAACACCATATATTTT,CASSPRAGEGNTIYF
TRBV29-1,NA,TRBJ1-1,NA,TGCAGCGTTTTAAGGTTTCTGGGGCAGGCGAAGGTGAACACTGAAGCTTTCTTT,CSVLRFLGQAKVNTEAFF
TRBV18,NA,TRBJ1-1,NA,TGTGCCAGCTCACTGGGACACCAGAACACTGAAGCTTTCTTT,CASSLGHQNTEAFF
TRBV10-1,NA,TRBJ1-5,NA,TGCGCCAGCAGTGAAAAGGCGTCGGTGACTGGCAATCAGCCCCAGCATTTT,CASSEKASVTGNQPQHF
TRBV4-1,NA,TRBJ2-1,TRBD2,TGCGCCAGCAGCTTCGGCGCTAGCGGGAGCGGGGCCTACAATGAGCAGTTCTTC,CASSFGASGSGAYNEQFF
TRBV6-6,NA,TRBJ2-2,TRBD1,TGTGCCACCTCACTCGGGACAGGGGCGAACACCGGGGAGCTGTTTTTT,CATSLGTGANTGELFF
TRBV18,NA,TRBJ1-4,TRBD1,TGTGCCAGCTCACCAGTTCCCGGGACAGGGAGTGAAAAACTGTTTTTT,CASSPVPGTGSEKLFF
TRBV6-1,NA,TRBJ1-2,NA,TGTGCCAGCAGTGATAACTCCAGGCAAGGCTATGGCTACACCTTC,CASSDNSRQGYGYTF
TRBV28,once,TRBJ1-2,TRBD1,TGTGCCAGCAGTGCGCCGGGACAGGGTCTCCATGGCTACACCTTC,CASSAPGQGLHGYTF
TRBV6-5,NA,TRBJ2-2,TRBD2,TGTGCCAGCACTGGCGGGAGAGTCTTTGGCGGGGAGCTGTTTTTT,CASTGGRVFGGELFF
TRBV15,NA,TRBJ2-3,TRBD2,TGTGCCACCAGCAGAGATAGGGCTAGCGGAGATACGCAGTATTTT,CATSRDRASGDTQYF
TRBV18,few,TRBJ1-2,TRBD1,TGTGCCAGCTCACGGGGACAGGGGATGATGATCTATGGCTACACCTTC,CASSRGQGMMIYGYTF
TRBV30,NA,TRBJ1-2,TRBD1,TGTGCCTGGAGTGCCGGGACAGGGCACCACACCTTC,CAWSAGTGHHTF
TRBV7-2,NA,TRBJ2-5,TRBD2,TGTGCCAGCAGCTTGAGACTAGCGGAGTGGGATGAGACCCAGTACTTC,CASSLRLAEWDETQYF
TRBV3-1/TRBV3-2,once,TRBJ1-1,NA,TGTGCCAGCAGCCAAGATTATGTGAACACTGAAGCTTTCTTT,CASSQDYVNTEAFF
TRBV5-1,NA,TRBJ2-2,TRBD2,TGCGCCAGCGTGCCCCGGGGGGGGACGAACACCGGGGAGCTGTTTTTT,CASVPRGGTNTGELFF
TRBV28,NA,TRBJ2-7,NA,TGTGCCAGCAGTTTTCCCAGGCAGACCTACGAGCAGTACTTC,CASSFPRQTYEQYF
TRBV6-5,few,TRBJ1-4,TRBD1,TGTGCCAGCAGGAGGACAGGGGATAATGAAAAACTGTTTTTT,CASRRTGDNEKLFF
TRBV19,NA,TRBJ1-1,NA,TGTGCCAGTAGTAAGACATATCGAGCTGAAGCTTTCTTT,CASSKTYRAEAFF
TRBV6-5,NA,TRBJ2-5,TRBD1,TGTGCCAGCAGATTTGGACAGGCGGAAGAGACCCAGTACTTC,CASRFGQAEETQYF
TRBV7-6,NA,TRBJ1-1,NA,TGTGCCAGCAGCTTACTCGGGGGTGGCGGCACTGAAGCTTTCTTT,CASSLLGGGGTEAFF
TRBV7-9,NA,TRBJ2-2,TRBD2,TGTGCCAGCAGCTTTGGGCTAGCGGGTACCGGGGAGCTGTTTTTT,CASSFGLAGTGELFF
TRBV24-1,NA,TRBJ2-3,TRBD1,TGTGCCACCAGGGGACAGGGGAACACAGATACGCAGTATTTT,CATRGQGNTDTQYF
TRBV24-1,NA,TRBJ2-2,TRBD1,TGTGCCACCAGTGACTCACGACAGGGGTCCACCGGGGAGCTGTTTTTT,CATSDSRQGSTGELFF
TRBV4-3,NA,TRBJ1-1,NA,TGCGCCAGCAGCCAAGGGGTTCAGGAACACACTGAAGCTTTCTTT,CASSQGVQEHTEAFF
TRBV10-1,NA,TRBJ2-7,TRBD1,TGCGCCAGCAGCCCGACAGGGACGAACGAGCAGTACTTC,CASSPTGTNEQYF
TRBV2,NA,TRBJ2-3,TRBD1,TGTGCCAGCCTCGAGGACAGGGGTTCAGATACGCAGTATTTT,CASLEDRGSDTQYF
TRBV19,NA,TRBJ2-2,TRBD2,TGTGCCAGTAGTATCCGAGCGGGAGGGCGGGCCGGGGAGCTGTTTTTT,CASSIRAGGRAGELFF
TRBV9,few,TRBJ1-2,TRBD1,TGTGCCAGCAGCGTATCGACAGGGGGCGCGGACTATGGCTACACCTTC,CASSVSTGGADYGYTF
TRBV11-3,NA,TRBJ2-1,TRBD2,TGTGCCAGCGCCACGACTAGCGGGACCGCCAATGAGCAGTTCTTC,CASATTSGTANEQFF
TRBV5-5,NA,TRBJ2-5,NA,TGTGCCAGCAGCTTGGGGATCGGGGAGACCCAGTACTTC,CASSLGIGETQYF
TRBV6-2/TRBV6-3,few,TRBJ2-6,NA,TGTGCCAGCAGTTACGGGAGCTCTGGGGCCAACGTCCTGACTTTC,CASSYGSSGANVLTF